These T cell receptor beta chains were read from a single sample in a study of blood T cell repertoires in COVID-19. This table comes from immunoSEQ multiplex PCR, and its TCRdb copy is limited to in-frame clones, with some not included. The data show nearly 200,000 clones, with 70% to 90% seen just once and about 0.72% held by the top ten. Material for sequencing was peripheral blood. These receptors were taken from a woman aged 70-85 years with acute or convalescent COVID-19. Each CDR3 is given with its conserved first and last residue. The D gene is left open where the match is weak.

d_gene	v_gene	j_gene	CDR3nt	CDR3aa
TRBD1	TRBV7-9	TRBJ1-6	TGTGCCAGCAGCCACCAGGGGGCAGCCCTCCACTTT	CASSHQGAALHF
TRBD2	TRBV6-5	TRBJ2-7	TGTGCCAGCAGTTTCCAGACGGGAGGGGCCTACGAGCAGTACTTC	CASSFQTGGAYEQYF
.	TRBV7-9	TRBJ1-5	TGTGCCAGCAGCTTAGTTCGGGCAGGGGCGCGCAATCAGCCCCAGCATTTT	CASSLVRAGARNQPQHF
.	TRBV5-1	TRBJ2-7	TGCGCCAGCAGCTTAATCCGTAGCGGCCCTGCCGAGCAGTACTTC	CASSLIRSGPAEQYF
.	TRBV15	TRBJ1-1	TGTGCCACCAGCAGAGGGGTAGTCTGGGCCACTGAAGCTTTCTTT	CATSRGVVWATEAFF
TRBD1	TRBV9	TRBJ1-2	TGTGCCAGCAGCAGACGGGGGACAGACTTTTATGGCTACACCTTC	CASSRRGTDFYGYTF
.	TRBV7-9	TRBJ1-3	TGTGCCAGCAGCTCGATCGGGCAGGGAGGGTCTGGAAACACCATATATTTT	CASSSIGQGGSGNTIYF
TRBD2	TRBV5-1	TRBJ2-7	TGCGCCAGCAGCTCAGCGGGAAGCTCCTACGAGCAGTACTTC	CASSSAGSSYEQYF
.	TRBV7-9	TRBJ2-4	TGTGCCAGCAGCCCCCCCCAAATGGCGGAGCTAGCCAAAAACATTCAGTACTTC	CASSPPQMAELAKNIQYF
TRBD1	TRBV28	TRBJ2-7	TGTGCCATTACGAAACAGGGGCCCTACGAGCAGTACTTC	CAITKQGPYEQYF
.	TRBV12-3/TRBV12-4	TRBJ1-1	TGTGCCAGCAGTTTAGGGCCCACTGAAGCTTTCTTT	CASSLGPTEAFF
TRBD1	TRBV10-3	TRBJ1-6	TGTGCCATCAAAAGGGACAGGGATGATTCACCCCTCCACTTT	CAIKRDRDDSPLHF
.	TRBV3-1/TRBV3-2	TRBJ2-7	TGTGCCAGCAGCCCCCCCCGACAGAACGTGTACGAGCAGTACTTC	CASSPPRQNVYEQYF
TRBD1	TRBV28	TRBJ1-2	TGTGCCAGCAGTTTAGGGACCGGGACAGGGGGTGGCTACACCTTC	CASSLGTGTGGGYTF
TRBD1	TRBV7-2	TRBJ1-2	TGTGCCAGCAGCCCTACGGGACAGGGTTTCTATGGCTACACCTTC	CASSPTGQGFYGYTF
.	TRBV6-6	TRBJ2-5	TGTGCCAGCAGAGCCGGGGGGCTCCAAGAGACCCAGTACTTC	CASRAGGLQETQYF